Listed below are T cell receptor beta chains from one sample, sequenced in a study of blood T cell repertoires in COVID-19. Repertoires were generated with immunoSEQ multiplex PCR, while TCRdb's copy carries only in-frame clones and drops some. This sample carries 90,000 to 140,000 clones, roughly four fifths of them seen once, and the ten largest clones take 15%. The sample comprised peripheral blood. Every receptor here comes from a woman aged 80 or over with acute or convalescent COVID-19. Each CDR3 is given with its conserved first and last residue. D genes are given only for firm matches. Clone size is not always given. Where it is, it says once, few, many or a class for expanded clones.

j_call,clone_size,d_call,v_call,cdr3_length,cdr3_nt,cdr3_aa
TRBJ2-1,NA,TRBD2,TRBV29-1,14,TGCAGCGTTGAAAGACTAGCGGGCACCAATGAGCAGTTCTTC,CSVERLAGTNEQFF
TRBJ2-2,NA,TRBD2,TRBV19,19,TGTGCCAGTACCTCTCTCACCGGGACTACCAAGCCACGCACCGGGGAGCTGTTTTTT,CASTSLTGTTKPRTGELFF
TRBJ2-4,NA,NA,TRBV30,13,TGTGCCTGGACCAGAGGGTCCAAAAACATTCAGTACTTC,CAWTRGSKNIQYF
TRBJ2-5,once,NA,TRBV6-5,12,TGTGCCAGCAGTTACCTGCGGGAGACCCAGTACTTC,CASSYLRETQYF
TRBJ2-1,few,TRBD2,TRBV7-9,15,TGTGCCAGCAGCATACCGGGACTAGCCCTCAATGAGCAGTTCTTC,CASSIPGLALNEQFF
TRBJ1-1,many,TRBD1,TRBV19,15,TGTGCCAGTAGTATACAGGGGGCATGGAACACTGAAGCTTTCTTT,CASSIQGAWNTEAFF
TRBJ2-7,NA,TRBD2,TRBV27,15,TGTGCCAGCAGTTTAAGCGGGAACGGTTACTACGAGCAGTACTTC,CASSLSGNGYYEQYF
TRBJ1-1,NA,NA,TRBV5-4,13,TGTGCCAGCAGCTTGGAACAGGGTTCTGAAGCTTTCTTT,CASSLEQGSEAFF
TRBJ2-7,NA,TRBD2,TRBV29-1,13,TGCAGCGTGAACGTGGGGGGGAAATACGAGCAGTACTTC,CSVNVGGKYEQYF
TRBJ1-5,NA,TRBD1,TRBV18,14,TGTGCCAGCTCACCAGGACAGGAGGCTAAGCCCCAGCATTTT,CASSPGQEAKPQHF
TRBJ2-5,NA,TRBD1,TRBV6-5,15,TGTGCCAGCAGTCAGGGACAGGGGCGAGAGGAGACCCAGTACTTC,CASSQGQGREETQYF
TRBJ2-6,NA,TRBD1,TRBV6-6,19,TGTGCCAGCAGTCCCAAGGACAGGGGCCCACCCTCTGGGGCCAACGTCCTGACTTTC,CASSPKDRGPPSGANVLTF
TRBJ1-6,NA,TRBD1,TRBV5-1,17,TGCGCCAGCAGCTTGGCAACTTCGGGACAGGGGGATTCACCCCTCCACTTT,CASSLATSGQGDSPLHF
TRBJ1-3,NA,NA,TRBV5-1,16,TGCGCCAGCAGCTTGGACCTATTTTCCTCTGGAAACACCATATATTTT,CASSLDLFSSGNTIYF
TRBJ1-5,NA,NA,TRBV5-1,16,TGCGCCAGCAGCTTAGAGGGACTGAATAGCAATCAGCCCCAGCATTTT,CASSLEGLNSNQPQHF
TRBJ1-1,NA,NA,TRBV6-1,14,TGTGCCAGCAGCCTGGCGGGAGGGAACACTGAAGCTTTCTTT,CASSLAGGNTEAFF
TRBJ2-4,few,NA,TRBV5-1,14,TGCGCCAGCAGCCACCAGGGTGGGTTGGACATTCAGTACTTC,CASSHQGGLDIQYF
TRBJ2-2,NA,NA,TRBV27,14,TGTGCCAGCAGTTACAGGGAAAACACCGGGGAGCTGTTTTTT,CASSYRENTGELFF
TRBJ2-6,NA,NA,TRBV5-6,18,TGTGCCAGCACCGAAGATTTCGGGGGAATGGTTGGGGCCAACGTCCTGACTTTC,CASTEDFGGMVGANVLTF
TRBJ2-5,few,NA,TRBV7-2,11,TGTGCCAGCAGCCCCGGACTCCCTCGGTACTTC,CASSPGLPRYF
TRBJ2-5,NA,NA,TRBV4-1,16,TGCGCCAGCAGCCAAGATAGGGGGACTATTCAAGAGACCCAGTACTTC,CASSQDRGTIQETQYF
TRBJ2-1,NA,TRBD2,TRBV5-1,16,TGCGCCAGCAGCTTCCACGGGACTAGCGGAAACAATGAGCAGTTCTTC,CASSFHGTSGNNEQFF
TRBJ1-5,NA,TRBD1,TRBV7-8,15,TGTGCCAGCAGCTTCTCCACAGGGGATGGTCAGCCCCAGCATTTT,CASSFSTGDGQPQHF
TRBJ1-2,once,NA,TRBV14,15,TGTGCCAGCAGCCAAGGTTTACGTGGCTTTAATGGCTACACCTTC,CASSQGLRGFNGYTF
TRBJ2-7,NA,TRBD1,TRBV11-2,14,TGTGCCAGCAGCTTAGGAGGGACAGACTACGAGCAGTACTTC,CASSLGGTDYEQYF
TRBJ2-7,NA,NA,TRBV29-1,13,TGCAGCGTTGTTAAGCCAGGGTTTTACGAGCAGTACTTC,CSVVKPGFYEQYF
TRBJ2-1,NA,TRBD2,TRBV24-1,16,TGTGCCACCAGTGATGTTAGCGGGAGCGCCTACAATGAGCAGTTCTTC,CATSDVSGSAYNEQFF
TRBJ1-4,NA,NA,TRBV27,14,TGTGCCAGCAGCCCTCAGGGGAAGGCACCAAAACTGTTTTTT,CASSPQGKAPKLFF
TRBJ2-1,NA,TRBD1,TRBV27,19,TGTGCCAGCAGTTTAGGGACAGGGGGCGGGACTAGCTCCTACAATGAGCAGTTCTTC,CASSLGTGGGTSSYNEQFF
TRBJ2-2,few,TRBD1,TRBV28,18,TGTGCCAGCAGTTCTCCCGGGACAGGGGGCGAGAACACCGGGGAGCTGTTTTTT,CASSSPGTGGENTGELFF
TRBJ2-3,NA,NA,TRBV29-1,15,TGCAGCGTTTGGGGACTCCCAGGGAGCACAGATACGCAGTATTTT,CSVWGLPGSTDTQYF
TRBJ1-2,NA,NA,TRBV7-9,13,TGTGCCAGCAGCCCCACCGGGAGGTATGGCTACACCTTC,CASSPTGRYGYTF
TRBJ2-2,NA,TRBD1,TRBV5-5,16,TGTGCCAGCAGCTCTGGATGGGGACAGCCCCGGGGGGAGCTGTTTTTT,CASSSGWGQPRGELFF
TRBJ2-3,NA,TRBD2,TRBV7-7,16,TGTGCCAGCAGCCTCGGGACTAGCGTGGGCACAGATACGCAGTATTTT,CASSLGTSVGTDTQYF
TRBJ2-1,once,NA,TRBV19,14,TGTGCCAGTAGTGCCTCCAGGACAGCGAATGAGCAGTTCTTC,CASSASRTANEQFF
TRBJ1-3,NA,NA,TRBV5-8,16,TGTGCCAGCAGCTTGGCCCAACTTAGTGCTGGAAACACCATATATTTT,CASSLAQLSAGNTIYF
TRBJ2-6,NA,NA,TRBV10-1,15,TGCGCCAGCAGTGAGTCGGCCTCTGGGGCCAACGTCCTGACTTTC,CASSESASGANVLTF
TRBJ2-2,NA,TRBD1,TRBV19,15,TGTGCCAGTAGTTCACGGACAGGGGGAACCGGGGAGCTGTTTTTT,CASSSRTGGTGELFF
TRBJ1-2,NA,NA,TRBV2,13,TGTGCCAGCAGCAGGGCTAACCTAGGTGACTACACCTTC,CASSRANLGDYTF
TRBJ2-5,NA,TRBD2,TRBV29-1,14,TGCAGCACTAGGGCTAGCGGGCTCCAAGAGACCCAGTACTTC,CSTRASGLQETQYF
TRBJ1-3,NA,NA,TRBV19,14,TGTGCCAGTAGCGCGGCCTCCTCTGGAAACACCATATATTTT,CASSAASSGNTIYF
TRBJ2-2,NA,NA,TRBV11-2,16,TGTGCCAGCAGATCTAGGGGATTGGGGGGCACCGGGGAGCTGTTTTTT,CASRSRGLGGTGELFF
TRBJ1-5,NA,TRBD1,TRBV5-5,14,TGTGCCAGCAGCGCGGGACAGTGGTATCAGCCCCAGCATTTT,CASSAGQWYQPQHF
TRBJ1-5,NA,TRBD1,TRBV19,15,TGTGCCAGTCGGAGAGGGACAGGGGGCAATCAGCCCCAGCATTTT,CASRRGTGGNQPQHF
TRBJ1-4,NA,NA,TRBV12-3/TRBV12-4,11,TGTGCCAGCAGTACTACAAGGAAACTGTTTTTT,CASSTTRKLFF
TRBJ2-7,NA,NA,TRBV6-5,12,TGTGCCAGCAGGGCCAGCTCCTACGAGCAGTACTTC,CASRASSYEQYF
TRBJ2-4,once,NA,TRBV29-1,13,TGCAGCGTTAGACAGGGAGGCAAAAACATTCAGTACTTC,CSVRQGGKNIQYF
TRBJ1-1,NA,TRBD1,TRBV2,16,TGTGCCAGTAAACCGGGACAGGGGGCGGGGATCACTGAAGCTTTCTTT,CASKPGQGAGITEAFF
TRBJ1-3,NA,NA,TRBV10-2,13,TGCGCCAGCTCGCCCGGCTCTGGAAACACCATATATTTT,CASSPGSGNTIYF
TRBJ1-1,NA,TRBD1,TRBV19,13,TGTGCCAGTAGTATGACCCGACAGGGCGAAGCTTTCTTT,CASSMTRQGEAFF
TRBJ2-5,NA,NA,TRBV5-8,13,TGTGCCAGCAGCCCTCGGACACAAGAGACCCAGTACTTC,CASSPRTQETQYF
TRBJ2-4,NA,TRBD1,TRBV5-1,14,TGCGCCAGCAGCCGCGACAGGGGGCAAGACATTCAGTACTTC,CASSRDRGQDIQYF
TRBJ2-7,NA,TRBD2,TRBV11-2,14,TGTGCCAGTAAATTGGGACTAGCGGGAGTCGAGCAGTACTTC,CASKLGLAGVEQYF
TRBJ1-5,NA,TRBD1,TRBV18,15,TGTGCCAGCTCACCGGACAGGGGCGTAGGGCAGCCCCAGCATTTT,CASSPDRGVGQPQHF